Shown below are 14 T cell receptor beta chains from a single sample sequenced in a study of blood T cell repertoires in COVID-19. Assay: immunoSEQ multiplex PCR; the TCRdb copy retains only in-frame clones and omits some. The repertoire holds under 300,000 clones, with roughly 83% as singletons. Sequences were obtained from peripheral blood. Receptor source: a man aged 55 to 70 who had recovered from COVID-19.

CDR3 protein: CASSYEAGKLGKLFF. The CDR3 DNA is TGTGCCAGCAGTTACGAGGCAGGGAAATTGGGAAAACTGTTTTTT. The chain links TRBV6-5 to TRBJ1-4, with a weak D call TRBD1 (5 bases). Trimming took 2 bases from V and 10 from J, leaving 17 bases between them. The germline V gene encodes CDR1 MNHEY and CDR2 SVGAGI. CDR3 length equals 15 residues.

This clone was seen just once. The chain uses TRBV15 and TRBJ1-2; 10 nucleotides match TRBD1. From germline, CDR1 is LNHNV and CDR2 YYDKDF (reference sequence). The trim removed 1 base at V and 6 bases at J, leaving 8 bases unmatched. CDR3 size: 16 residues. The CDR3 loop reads CATSRGGTGASHGYTF. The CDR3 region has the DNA TGTGCCACCAGCAGAGGTGGGACAGGGGCGAGTCATGGCTACACCTTC.

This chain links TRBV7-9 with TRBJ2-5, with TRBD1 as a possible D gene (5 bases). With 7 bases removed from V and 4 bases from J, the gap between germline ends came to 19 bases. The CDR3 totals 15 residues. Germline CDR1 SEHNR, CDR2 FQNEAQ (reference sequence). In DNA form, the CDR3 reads TGTGCCAGCACATCGAGCGAAGGGGTTCGAGAGACCCAGTACTTC. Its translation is CASTSSEGVRETQYF. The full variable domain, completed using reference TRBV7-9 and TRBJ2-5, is DTGVSQNPRHKITKRGQNVTFRCDPISEHNRLYWYRQTLGQGPEFLTYFQNEAQLEKSRLLSDRFSAERPKGSFSTLEIQRTEQGDSAMYLCASTSSEGVRETQYFGPGTRLLVL.

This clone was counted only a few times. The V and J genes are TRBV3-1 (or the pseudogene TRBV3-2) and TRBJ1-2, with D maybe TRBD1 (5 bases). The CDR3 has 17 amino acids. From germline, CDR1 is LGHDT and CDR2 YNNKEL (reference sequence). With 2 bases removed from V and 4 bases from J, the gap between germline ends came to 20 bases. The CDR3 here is CASSQTLQGASGYGYTF. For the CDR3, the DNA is TGTGCCAGCAGCCAAACACTTCAAGGGGCTTCAGGCTATGGCTACACCTTC.

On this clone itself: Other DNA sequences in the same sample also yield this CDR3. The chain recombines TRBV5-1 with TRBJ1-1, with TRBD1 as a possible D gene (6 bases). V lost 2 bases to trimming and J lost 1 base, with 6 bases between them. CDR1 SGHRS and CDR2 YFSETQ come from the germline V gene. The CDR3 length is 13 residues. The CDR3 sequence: CASSLGGNTEAFF. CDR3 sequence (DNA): TGCGCCAGCAGCTTAGGGGGGAACACTGAAGCTTTCTTT.

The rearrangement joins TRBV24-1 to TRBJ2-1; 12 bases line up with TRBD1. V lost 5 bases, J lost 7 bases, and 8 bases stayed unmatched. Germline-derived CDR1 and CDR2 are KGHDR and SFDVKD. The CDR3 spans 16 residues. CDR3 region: CATSAPGTGGSNEQFF. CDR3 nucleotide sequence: TGTGCCACCAGTGCCCCCGGGACAGGGGGCTCGAATGAGCAGTTCTTC.

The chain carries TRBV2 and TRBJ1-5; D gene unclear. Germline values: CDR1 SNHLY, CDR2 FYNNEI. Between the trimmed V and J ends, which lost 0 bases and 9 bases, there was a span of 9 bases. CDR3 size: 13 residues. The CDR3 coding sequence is TGTGCCAGCAGTGAAGCCCGGGAGGGGCCCCAGCATTTT. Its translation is CASSEAREGPQHF.

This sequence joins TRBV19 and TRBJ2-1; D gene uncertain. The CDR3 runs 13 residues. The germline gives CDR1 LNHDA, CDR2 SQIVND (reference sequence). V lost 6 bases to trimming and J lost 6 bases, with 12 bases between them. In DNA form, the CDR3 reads TGTGCCAGTAGACCCAGCGTTGGCAATGAGCAGTTCTTC. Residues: CASRPSVGNEQFF.

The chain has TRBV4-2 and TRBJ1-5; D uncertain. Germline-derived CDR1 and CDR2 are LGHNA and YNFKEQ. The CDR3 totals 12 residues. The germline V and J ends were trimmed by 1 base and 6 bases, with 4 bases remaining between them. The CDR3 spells CASSQGGQPQHF. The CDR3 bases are TGTGCCAGCAGCCAAGGAGGTCAGCCCCAGCATTTT.

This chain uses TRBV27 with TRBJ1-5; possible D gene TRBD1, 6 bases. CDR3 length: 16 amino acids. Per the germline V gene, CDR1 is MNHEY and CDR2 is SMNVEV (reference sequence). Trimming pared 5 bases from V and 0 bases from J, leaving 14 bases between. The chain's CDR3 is CASSPINRASNQPQHF. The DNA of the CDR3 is TGTGCCAGCAGTCCAATAAACAGGGCTAGCAATCAGCCCCAGCATTTT.

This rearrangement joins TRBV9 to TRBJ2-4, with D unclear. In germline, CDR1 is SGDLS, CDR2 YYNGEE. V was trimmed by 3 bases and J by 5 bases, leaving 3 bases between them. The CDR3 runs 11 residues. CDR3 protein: CASSAENIQYF. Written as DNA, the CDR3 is TGTGCCAGCAGCGCTGAAAACATTCAGTACTTC. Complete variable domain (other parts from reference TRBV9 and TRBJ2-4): DSGVTQTPKHLITATGQRVTLRCSPRSGDLSVYWYQQSLDQGLQFLIQYYNGEERAKGNILERFSAQQFPDLHSELNLSSLELGDSALYFCASSAENIQYFGAGTRLSVL.

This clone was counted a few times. The CDR3 spells CASSLADTSNQPQHF. In DNA, the CDR3 is TGTGCCAGCAGCTTAGCTGACACTAGCAATCAGCCCCAGCATTTT. The chain combines TRBV7-6 with TRBJ1-5, with unresolved D. This CDR3 region has 15 residues. With 0 bases removed from V and 0 bases from J, the gap between germline ends came to 6 bases. CDR1 and CDR2 (germline): SGHVS, FNYEAQ.

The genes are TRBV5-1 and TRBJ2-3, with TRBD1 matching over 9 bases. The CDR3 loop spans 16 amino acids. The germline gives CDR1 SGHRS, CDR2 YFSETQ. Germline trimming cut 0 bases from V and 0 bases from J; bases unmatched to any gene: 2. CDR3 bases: TGCGCCAGCAGCTTGGTTGGACAGGGGAGCACAGATACGCAGTATTTT. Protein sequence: CASSLVGQGSTDTQYF. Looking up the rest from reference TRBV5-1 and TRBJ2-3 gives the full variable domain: KAGVTQTPRYLIKTRGQQVTLSCSPISGHRSVSWYQQTPGQGLQFLFEYFSETQRNKGNFPGRFSGRQFSNSRSEMNVSTLELGDSALYLCASSLVGQGSTDTQYFGPGTRLTVL.

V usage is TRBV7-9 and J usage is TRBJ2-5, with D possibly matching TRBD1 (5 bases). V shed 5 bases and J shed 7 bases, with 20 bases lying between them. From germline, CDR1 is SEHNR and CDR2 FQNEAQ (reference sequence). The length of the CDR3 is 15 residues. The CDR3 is CASSLGATKSRTQYF. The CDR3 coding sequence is TGTGCCAGCAGCCTAGGGGCTACCAAGAGTCGGACCCAGTACTTC.